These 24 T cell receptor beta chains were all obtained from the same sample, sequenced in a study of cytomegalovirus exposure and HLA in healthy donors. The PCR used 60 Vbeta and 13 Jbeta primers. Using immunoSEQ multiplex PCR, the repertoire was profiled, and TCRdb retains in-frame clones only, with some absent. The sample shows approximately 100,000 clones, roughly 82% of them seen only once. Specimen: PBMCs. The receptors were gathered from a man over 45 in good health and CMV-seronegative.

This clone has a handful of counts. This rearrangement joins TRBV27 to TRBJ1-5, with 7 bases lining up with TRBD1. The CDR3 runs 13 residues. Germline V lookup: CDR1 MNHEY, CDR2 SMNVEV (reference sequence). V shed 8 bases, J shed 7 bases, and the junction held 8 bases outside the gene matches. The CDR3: CASGLTGYQPQHF. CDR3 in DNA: TGTGCCAGCGGGCTGACAGGGTACCAGCCCCAGCATTTT.

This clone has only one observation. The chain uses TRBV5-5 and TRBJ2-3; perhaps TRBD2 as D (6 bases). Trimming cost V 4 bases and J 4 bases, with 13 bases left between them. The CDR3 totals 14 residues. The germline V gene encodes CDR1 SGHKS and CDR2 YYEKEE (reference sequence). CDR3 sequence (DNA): TGTGCCAGCAGCGCTAGCGCCGGGGCAGATACGCAGTATTTT. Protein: CASSASAGADTQYF. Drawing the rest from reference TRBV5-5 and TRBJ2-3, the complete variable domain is DAGVTQSPTHLIKTRGQQVTLRCSPISGHKSVSWYQQVLGQGPQFIFQYYEKEERGRGNFPDRFSARQFPNYSSELNVNALLLGDSALYLCASSASAGADTQYFGPGTRLTVL.

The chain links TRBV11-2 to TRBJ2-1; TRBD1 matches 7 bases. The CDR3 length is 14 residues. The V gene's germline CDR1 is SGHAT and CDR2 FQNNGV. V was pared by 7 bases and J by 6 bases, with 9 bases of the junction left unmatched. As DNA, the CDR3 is TGTGCCAGCATCCTATTCCGACAGGGCAATGAGCAGTTCTTC. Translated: CASILFRQGNEQFF.

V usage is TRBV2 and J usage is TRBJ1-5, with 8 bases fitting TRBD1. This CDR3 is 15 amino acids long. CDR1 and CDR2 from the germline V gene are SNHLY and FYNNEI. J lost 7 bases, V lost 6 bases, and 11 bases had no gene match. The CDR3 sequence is CASSPPGQGKQPQHF. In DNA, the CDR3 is TGTGCCAGCAGCCCCCCAGGACAGGGTAAACAGCCCCAGCATTTT.

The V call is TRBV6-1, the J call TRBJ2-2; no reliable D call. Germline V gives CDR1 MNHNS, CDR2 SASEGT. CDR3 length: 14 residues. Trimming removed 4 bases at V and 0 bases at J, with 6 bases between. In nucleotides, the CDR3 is TGTGCCAGCAGTGCATACACGAACACCGGGGAGCTGTTTTTT. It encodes CASSAYTNTGELFF.

CDR3 sequence (DNA): TGCGCCAGCAGCCAACCGACGGGGGGGGGAGGGCCTCGGGAGCAGTACTTC. Amino acids: CASSQPTGGGGPREQYF. The chain has TRBV4-1 and TRBJ2-7; 8 bases align to TRBD2. This CDR3 has 17 residues. The germline gives CDR1 MGHRA, CDR2 YSYEKL. The ends lost 2 bases at V and 7 bases at J; junction bases unmatched: 16.

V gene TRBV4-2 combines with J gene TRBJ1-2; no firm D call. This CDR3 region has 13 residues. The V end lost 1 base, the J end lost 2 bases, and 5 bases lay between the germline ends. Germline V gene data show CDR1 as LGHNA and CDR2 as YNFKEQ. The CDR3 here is CASSQVMNYGYTF. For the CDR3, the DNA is TGTGCCAGCAGCCAAGTTATGAACTATGGCTACACCTTC.

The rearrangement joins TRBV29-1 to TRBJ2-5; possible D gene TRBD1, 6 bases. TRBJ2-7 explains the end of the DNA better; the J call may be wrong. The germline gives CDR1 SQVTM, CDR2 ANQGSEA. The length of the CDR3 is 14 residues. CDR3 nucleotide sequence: TGCAGCGTTGTTCCGGGACAACAATCCCACGAGCAGTACTTC. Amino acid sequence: CSVVPGQQSHEQYF.

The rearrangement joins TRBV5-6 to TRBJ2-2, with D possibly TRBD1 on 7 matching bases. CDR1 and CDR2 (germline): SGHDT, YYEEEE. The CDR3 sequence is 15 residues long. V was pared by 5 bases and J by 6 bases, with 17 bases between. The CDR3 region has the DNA TGTGCCAGCAGGTACAGGGGAGGATCGGCCGGGGAGCTGTTTTTT. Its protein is CASRYRGGSAGELFF.

CDR3 in DNA: TGTGCCAGCAGTGCAGGGGGCGGGGATCAGCCCCAGCATTTT. This sequence encodes CASSAGGGDQPQHF. This sequence joins TRBV28 and TRBJ1-5, with 8 bases aligning to TRBD1. The trim removed 5 bases at V and 5 bases at J, leaving 5 bases unmatched. Germline CDR1 reads MDHEN; CDR2 reads SYDVKM. The CDR3 runs to 14 residues.

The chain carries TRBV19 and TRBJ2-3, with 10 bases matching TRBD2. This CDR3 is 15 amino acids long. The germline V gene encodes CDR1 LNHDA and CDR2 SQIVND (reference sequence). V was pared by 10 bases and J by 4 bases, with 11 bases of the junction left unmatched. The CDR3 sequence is CATGPGLANADTQYF. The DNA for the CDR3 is TGTGCCACCGGTCCGGGACTAGCGAATGCAGATACGCAGTATTTT.

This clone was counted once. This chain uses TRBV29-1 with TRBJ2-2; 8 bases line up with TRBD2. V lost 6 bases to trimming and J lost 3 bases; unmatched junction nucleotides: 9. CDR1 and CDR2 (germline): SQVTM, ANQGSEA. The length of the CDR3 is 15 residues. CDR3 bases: TGCAGCGTGGAGGGGGGGCGGGAGGACACCGGGGAGCTGTTTTTT. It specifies CSVEGGREDTGELFF.

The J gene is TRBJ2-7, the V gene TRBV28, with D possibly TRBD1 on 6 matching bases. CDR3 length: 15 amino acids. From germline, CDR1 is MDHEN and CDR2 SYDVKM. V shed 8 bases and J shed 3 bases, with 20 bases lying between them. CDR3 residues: CASVSSAPGDYEQYF. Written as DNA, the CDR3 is TGTGCCAGCGTCTCCTCCGCCCCAGGGGACTACGAGCAGTACTTC.

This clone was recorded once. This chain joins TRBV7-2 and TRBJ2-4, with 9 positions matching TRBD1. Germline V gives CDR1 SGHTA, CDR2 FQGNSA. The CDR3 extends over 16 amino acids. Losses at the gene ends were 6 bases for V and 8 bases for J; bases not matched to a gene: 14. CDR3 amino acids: CASSLTGTGTSDIQYF. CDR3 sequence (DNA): TGTGCCAGCAGTTTAACCGGGACAGGGACTTCGGACATTCAGTACTTC.

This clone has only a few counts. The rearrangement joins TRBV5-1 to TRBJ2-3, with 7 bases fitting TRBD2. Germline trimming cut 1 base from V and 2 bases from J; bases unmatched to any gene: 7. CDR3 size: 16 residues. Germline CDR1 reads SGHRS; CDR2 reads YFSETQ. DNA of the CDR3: TGCGCCAGCAGCTTGCGTCTAGCGGAGATCACAGATACGCAGTATTTT. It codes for CASSLRLAEITDTQYF.

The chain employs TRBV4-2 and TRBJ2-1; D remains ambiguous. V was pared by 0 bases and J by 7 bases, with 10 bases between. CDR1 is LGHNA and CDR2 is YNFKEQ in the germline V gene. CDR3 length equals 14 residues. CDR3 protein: CASSQDGWVNEQFF. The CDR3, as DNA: TGTGCCAGCAGCCAAGACGGGTGGGTGAATGAGCAGTTCTTC.

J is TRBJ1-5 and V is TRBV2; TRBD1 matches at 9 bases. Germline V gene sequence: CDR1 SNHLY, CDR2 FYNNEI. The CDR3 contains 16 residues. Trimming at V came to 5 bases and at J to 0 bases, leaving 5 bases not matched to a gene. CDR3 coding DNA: TGTGCCAGCAGTCAGGACAGGGGCTATAGCAATCAGCCCCAGCATTTT. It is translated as CASSQDRGYSNQPQHF.

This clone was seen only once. The CDR3 protein is CASSLFRVPQGATEAFF. CDR3 DNA: TGTGCCAGCAGCTTATTCAGAGTACCACAGGGGGCCACTGAAGCTTTCTTT. V gene TRBV11-2 combines with J gene TRBJ1-1, with TRBD1 identical over 9 bases. Trimming removed 2 bases from V and 4 bases from J; junction bases left unmatched: 11. The CDR3 extends over 17 amino acids. Germline CDR1 reads SGHAT; CDR2 reads FQNNGV.

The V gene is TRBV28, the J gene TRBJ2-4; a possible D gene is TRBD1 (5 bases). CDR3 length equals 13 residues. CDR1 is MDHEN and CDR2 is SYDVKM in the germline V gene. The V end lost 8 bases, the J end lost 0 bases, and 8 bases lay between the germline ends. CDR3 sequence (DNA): TGTGCCAGCTGGGGCGTAGCCAAAAACATTCAGTACTTC. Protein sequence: CASWGVAKNIQYF. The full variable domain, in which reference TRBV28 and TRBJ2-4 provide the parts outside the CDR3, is DVKVTQSSRYLVKRTGEKVFLECVQDMDHENMFWYRQDPGLGLRLIYFSYDVKMKEKGDIPEGYSVSREKKERFSLILESASTNQTSMYLCASWGVAKNIQYFGAGTRLSVL.

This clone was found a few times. The CDR3 protein is CASSINRDRGSSYNSPLHF. DNA for the CDR3: TGTGCCAGTAGTATTAACCGGGACAGGGGGAGCTCCTATAATTCACCCCTCCACTTT. This chain joins TRBV19 and TRBJ1-6, with 11 nucleotides matching TRBD1. V trimming: 3 bases; J trimming: 0 bases; junction bases outside the gene matches: 7. The CDR3 consists of 19 residues. Per germline, CDR1 LNHDA and CDR2 SQIVND (reference sequence).

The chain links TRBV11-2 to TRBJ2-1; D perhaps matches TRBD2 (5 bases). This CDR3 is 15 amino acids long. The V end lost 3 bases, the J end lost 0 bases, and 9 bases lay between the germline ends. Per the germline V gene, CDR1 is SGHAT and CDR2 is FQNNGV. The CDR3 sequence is CASSFQRTSYNEQFF. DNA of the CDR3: TGTGCCAGCAGCTTCCAGCGGACCTCCTACAATGAGCAGTTCTTC.

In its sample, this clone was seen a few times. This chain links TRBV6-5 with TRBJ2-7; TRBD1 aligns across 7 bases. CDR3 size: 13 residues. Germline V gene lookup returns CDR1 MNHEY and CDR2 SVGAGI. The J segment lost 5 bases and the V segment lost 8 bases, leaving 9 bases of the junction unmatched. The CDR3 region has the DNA TGTGCCAGCGAGGGCCAAGGGGGCCACGAGCAGTACTTC. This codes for CASEGQGGHEQYF.

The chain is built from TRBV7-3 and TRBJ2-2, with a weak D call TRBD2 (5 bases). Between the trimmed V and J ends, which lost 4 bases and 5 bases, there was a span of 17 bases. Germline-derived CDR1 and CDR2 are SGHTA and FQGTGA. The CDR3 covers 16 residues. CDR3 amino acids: CASSSPERQGTGELFF. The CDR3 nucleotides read TGTGCCAGCAGCTCCCCAGAGCGGCAAGGGACCGGGGAGCTGTTTTTT.

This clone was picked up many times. CDR3 residues: CASSLRAGGNTGELFF. The CDR3 bases are TGTGCCAGCAGCTTGAGGGCGGGGGGCAACACCGGGGAGCTGTTTTTT. The genes are TRBV5-6 and TRBJ2-2; 8 nucleotides agree with TRBD2. V trimming: 1 base; J trimming: 2 bases; junction bases outside the gene matches: 4. From germline, CDR1 is SGHDT and CDR2 YYEEEE. The CDR3 has 16 residues.